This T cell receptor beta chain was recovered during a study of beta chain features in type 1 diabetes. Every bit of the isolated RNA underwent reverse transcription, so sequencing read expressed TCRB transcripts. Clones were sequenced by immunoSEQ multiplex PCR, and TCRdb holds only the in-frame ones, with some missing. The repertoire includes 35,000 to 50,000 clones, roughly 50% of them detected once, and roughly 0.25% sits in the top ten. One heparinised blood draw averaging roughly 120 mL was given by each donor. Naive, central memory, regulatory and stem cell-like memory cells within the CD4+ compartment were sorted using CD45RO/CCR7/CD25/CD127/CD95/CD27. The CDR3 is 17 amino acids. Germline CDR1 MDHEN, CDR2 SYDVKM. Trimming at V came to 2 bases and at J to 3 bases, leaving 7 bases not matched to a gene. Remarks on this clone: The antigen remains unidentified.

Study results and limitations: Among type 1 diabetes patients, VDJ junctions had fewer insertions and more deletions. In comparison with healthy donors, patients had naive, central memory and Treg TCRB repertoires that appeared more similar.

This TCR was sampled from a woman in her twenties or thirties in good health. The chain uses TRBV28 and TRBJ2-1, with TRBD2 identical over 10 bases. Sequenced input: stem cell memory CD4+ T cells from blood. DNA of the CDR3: TGTGCCAGCAGTTTAGCGTCGGGACTAGCGTTCTACAATGAGCAGTTCTTC. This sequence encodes CASSLASGLAFYNEQFF.